Below are 28 T cell receptor beta chains sequenced from a single sample in a study of blood T cell repertoires in COVID-19 (dated by TCRdb to the early 2020s). Libraries were built with the immunoSEQ multiplex PCR assay. TCRdb took this table from immuneACCESS and kept in-frame rearrangements with V and J called. Such tables lack part of the clones; where checked against another copy, unresolved V genes explain under half of the gap, and the rest is unexplained. The sample contains roughly 50,000 clones, more than 70% of them found a single time. The ten largest clonotypes hold almost 6% of the sample. The sequenced material came from peripheral blood. Receptor source: a woman in her fifties or sixties with acute or convalescent COVID-19.

There are a few counts of this clone. CDR3 residues: CAISESNRGLNQPQHF. The CDR3 DNA reads TGTGCCATCAGTGAGTCGAACAGGGGGCTCAATCAGCCCCAGCATTTT. The chain links TRBV10-3 to TRBJ1-5, with TRBD1 matching over 9 bases. The CDR3 length is 16 residues. Germline CDR1 and CDR2: ENHRY and SYGVKD. V lost 0 bases, J lost 3 bases, and 3 bases stayed unmatched.

The chain couples TRBV13 to TRBJ1-6, with a weak D call TRBD1 (6 bases). Germline lookup yields CDR1 PRHDT and CDR2 FYEKMQ (reference sequence). V was cut by 5 bases and J by 9 bases, with 17 bases left in between. The CDR3 has 15 residues. The chain's CDR3 is CASSLRGGKISPLHF. In DNA form, the CDR3 reads TGTGCCAGCAGCCTCCGGGGGGGCAAAATTTCACCCCTCCACTTT.

V and J are TRBV30 and TRBJ2-7; 8 bases align to TRBD2. V dropped 4 bases and J dropped 0; count of bases not matched to a gene: 5. CDR1 and CDR2 (germline): GTSNPN, SVGIG (reference sequence). The CDR3 is 14 residues long. For the CDR3, the DNA is TGTGCCTGGACCCCGGGGGGGTTCTCCTACGAGCAGTACTTC. This encodes CAWTPGGFSYEQYF.

V is TRBV7-9 and J is TRBJ1-2; TRBD1 might be the D (6 bases). Trimming removed 5 bases from V and 3 bases from J, with 16 bases in between. Per the germline V gene, CDR1 is SEHNR and CDR2 is FQNEAQ (reference sequence). There are 15 residues in the CDR3. This CDR3 reads CASSPYEDRHYGYTF. The CDR3 DNA reads TGTGCCAGCAGCCCCTATGAGGACAGACACTATGGCTACACCTTC.

The chain combines TRBV5-1 with TRBJ1-6, with 9 bases identical to TRBD1. Germline V gives CDR1 SGHRS, CDR2 YFSETQ. The length of the CDR3 is 16 residues. V gave up 1 base and J gave up 8 bases; unmatched junction bases: 7. The CDR3 DNA follows: TGCGCCAGCAGCTTGTCGCGGACAGGGGTTGATTCACCCCTCCACTTT. This encodes CASSLSRTGVDSPLHF. The whole variable domain, filled in from reference TRBV5-1 and TRBJ1-6, reads KAGVTQTPRYLIKTRGQQVTLSCSPISGHRSVSWYQQTPGQGLQFLFEYFSETQRNKGNFPGRFSGRQFSNSRSEMNVSTLELGDSALYLCASSLSRTGVDSPLHFGNGTRLTVT.

V is TRBV2 and J is TRBJ1-1; D might be TRBD1 (6 bases). CDR3 length: 13 amino acids. Germline-derived CDR1 and CDR2 are SNHLY and FYNNEI. The V gene lost 4 bases and the J gene lost 3 bases, with 9 bases spanning the gap. In DNA, the CDR3 is TGTGCCAGCAGTGTCTACAGGGACACTGAAGCTTTCTTT. Its translation: CASSVYRDTEAFF.

In this sample, this clone turned up a few times. This chain connects TRBV4-1 to TRBJ1-1, with D unclear. The germline gives CDR1 MGHRA, CDR2 YSYEKL. The CDR3 loop spans 14 amino acids. Trimming removed 0 bases at V and 2 bases at J, with 7 bases between. The CDR3 coding sequence is TGCGCCAGCAGCCAAGATTTGGCTAACACTGAAGCTTTCTTT. This gives the protein CASSQDLANTEAFF.

The J gene is TRBJ1-2, the V gene TRBV15; tentatively, D is TRBD1 (5 bases). Germline values: CDR1 LNHNV, CDR2 YYDKDF (reference sequence). The CDR3 loop spans 15 amino acids. Trimming stripped 5 bases from V and 2 bases from J, with 15 bases between. CDR3 DNA: TGTGCCACCAGCGGGCCGACAGTGCAAAACTATGGCTACACCTTC. Translation: CATSGPTVQNYGYTF.

As for this clone: Additional DNA sequences in this sample encode the identical CDR3. The genes are TRBV9 and TRBJ1-3; possible D gene TRBD1, 5 bases. Per the germline V gene, CDR1 is SGDLS and CDR2 is YYNGEE. The CDR3 has 14 amino acids. V shed 2 bases and J shed 0 bases, with 6 bases lying between them. As DNA, the CDR3 is TGTGCCAGCAGCGTGGACAACTCTGGAAACACCATATATTTT. It translates to CASSVDNSGNTIYF.

The chain is built from TRBV7-3 and TRBJ1-5; D perhaps matches TRBD1 (5 bases). Trimming removed 1 base at V and 6 bases at J, with 7 bases between. Germline lookup yields CDR1 SGHTA and CDR2 FQGTGA. The CDR3 consists of 13 residues. The CDR3 coding sequence is TGTGCCAGCAGCTTAAGTAGGGGTCAGCCCCAGCATTTT. Translating it yields CASSLSRGQPQHF.

This clone was detected a few times. The V and J genes are TRBV15 and TRBJ1-2; TRBD1 aligns across 8 bases. CDR3 size: 16 residues. CDR1 is LNHNV and CDR2 is YYDKDF in the germline V gene (reference sequence). Trimming removed 0 bases from V and 5 bases from J; junction bases left unmatched: 8. Here the CDR3 DNA reads TGTGCCACCAGCAGAGATGGACAGGGTTTTGGTTATGGCTACACCTTC. Translation gives CATSRDGQGFGYGYTF.

The chain combines TRBV4-1 with TRBJ2-5; D remains unclear. Germline V gene sequence: CDR1 MGHRA, CDR2 YSYEKL. Trimming took 3 bases from V and 4 from J, leaving 12 bases between them. The length of the CDR3 is 14 residues. The chain's CDR3 is CASSHLNLGETQYF. CDR3 bases: TGCGCCAGCAGCCACCTAAACCTTGGAGAGACCCAGTACTTC.

The rearrangement joins TRBV7-2 to TRBJ2-1; D not resolved. CDR1 and CDR2 (germline): SGHTA, FQGNSA. This CDR3 spans 15 amino acids. V was shortened by 3 bases and J by 8 bases, with 17 bases between the two germline ends. The CDR3 coding sequence is TGTGCCAGCAGCTTCAGGTCGATTCTGGGCGATGAGCAGTTCTTC. Translating it yields CASSFRSILGDEQFF. Drawing the rest from reference TRBV7-2 and TRBJ2-1, the complete variable domain is GAGVSQSPSNKVTEKGKDVELRCDPISGHTALYWYRQSLGQGLEFLIYFQGNSAPDKSGLPSDRFSAERTGGSVSTLTIQRTQQEDSAVYLCASSFRSILGDEQFFGPGTRLTVL.

The rearrangement uses TRBV7-3 and TRBJ1-1; D gene ambiguous. The V gene lost 5 bases and the J gene lost 1 base, with 8 bases spanning the gap. The CDR3 length is 13 residues. Germline CDR1 and CDR2: SGHTA and FQGTGA. As DNA, the CDR3 is TGTGCCAGCAGCCCTCAGGCGAACACTGAAGCTTTCTTT. It translates to CASSPQANTEAFF. The full variable domain, completed using reference TRBV7-3 and TRBJ1-1, is GAGVSQTPSNKVTEKGKYVELRCDPISGHTALYWYRQSLGQGPEFLIYFQGTGAADDSGLPNDRFFAVRPEGSVSTLKIQRTERGDSAVYLCASSPQANTEAFFGQGTRLTVV.

The chain uses TRBV4-2 and TRBJ1-2, with D possibly matching TRBD1 (6 bases). The CDR3 totals 15 residues. Trimming took 1 base from V and 5 from J, leaving 14 bases between them. Germline loops: CDR1 LGHNA, CDR2 YNFKEQ. In DNA, the CDR3 is TGTGCCAGCAGCCAAGTCCCGGACAGTTCATATGGCTACACCTTC. This encodes CASSQVPDSSYGYTF.

The CDR3 DNA follows: TGTGCCAGCAGTCGGTTAACCGGGGCGGGGGGGCAAGAGACCCAGTACTTC. Protein sequence: CASSRLTGAGGQETQYF. This chain links TRBV27 with TRBJ2-5, with 9 bases matching TRBD2. Unmatched junction bases numbered 12, after V lost 5 bases and J lost 2 bases. The CDR3 length is 17 residues. Germline V lookup: CDR1 MNHEY, CDR2 SMNVEV (reference sequence).

V is TRBV9 and J is TRBJ1-1; 8 nucleotides line up with TRBD1. The CDR3 loop spans 17 amino acids. Germline V gene sequence: CDR1 SGDLS, CDR2 YYNGEE. The V and J ends lost 3 bases and 4 bases, in that order; junction bases with no gene match: 14. The CDR3 nucleotides are TGTGCCAGCAGCGGGACAGGGCGTGGGCGATCGGGCACTGAAGCTTTCTTT. Encoded protein: CASSGTGRGRSGTEAFF. Based on the CDR3 plus reference TRBV9 and TRBJ1-1, the full variable domain is DSGVTQTPKHLITATGQRVTLRCSPRSGDLSVYWYQQSLDQGLQFLIQYYNGEERAKGNILERFSAQQFPDLHSELNLSSLELGDSALYFCASSGTGRGRSGTEAFFGQGTRLTVV.

A note on this clone: At one of its ends the junction is not consistent with the germline gene, which may arise from a read error. The chain uses TRBV29-1 and TRBJ1-3, with D perhaps TRBD1 (6 bases). Germline V gene sequence: CDR1 SQVTM, CDR2 ANQGSEA. This CDR3 has 14 amino acids. The CDR3 protein is CSVEAQGTGNTIYF. The CDR3 DNA reads as TGCAGCGTAGAAGCACAGGGAACTGGAAACACCATATATTTT.

The J gene is TRBJ1-6, the V gene TRBV2, with TRBD1 matching over 7 bases. The CDR3 is 13 amino acids. Unmatched junction bases numbered 3, after V lost 7 bases and J lost 6 bases. The germline V gene has CDR1 SNHLY and CDR2 FYNNEI. In DNA form, the CDR3 reads TGTGCCAGCAATCAGGGGGTTAATTCACCCCTCCACTTT. Translating it yields CASNQGVNSPLHF.

A word on this clone: One end of the junction varies from germline; a read error may be responsible. The J gene is TRBJ2-5, the V gene TRBV7-2, with TRBD1 matching over 10 bases. The V gene's germline CDR1 is SGHTA and CDR2 FQGNSA. This CDR3 has 16 residues. CDR3 sequence: CASSLARTGGGETQYF. CDR3 coding DNA: TGTGCCAGCAGTTTAGCCCGGACAGGGGGTGGAGAGACCCAGTACTTC.

This sequence joins TRBV5-5 and TRBJ2-5; TRBD1 matches at 8 bases. Trimming removed 2 bases from V and 4 bases from J; junction bases left unmatched: 4. CDR1 is SGHKS and CDR2 is YYEKEE in the germline V gene (reference sequence). The CDR3 loop spans 14 amino acids. The CDR3 loop reads CASSFQGARETQYF. The CDR3 nucleotides read TGTGCCAGCAGCTTCCAGGGGGCCAGAGAGACCCAGTACTTC. Variable domain in full (rest from reference TRBV5-5 and TRBJ2-5): DAGVTQSPTHLIKTRGQQVTLRCSPISGHKSVSWYQQVLGQGPQFIFQYYEKEERGRGNFPDRFSARQFPNYSSELNVNALLLGDSALYLCASSFQGARETQYFGPGTRLLVL.

This clone was recorded at least ten times. The chain uses TRBV29-1 and TRBJ1-2; the match to TRBD1 covers 7 bases. V lost 6 bases and J lost 7; bases outside the gene matches: 14. This CDR3 contains 14 residues. Germline-derived CDR1 and CDR2 are SQVTM and ANQGSEA. The CDR3 here is CSVQQGLGTRGYTF. CDR3 DNA sequence: TGCAGCGTGCAACAGGGGTTGGGCACTCGTGGCTACACCTTC.

The rearrangement links TRBV7-2 to TRBJ2-3, with TRBD1 as a possible D gene (5 bases). Germline V gene lookup returns CDR1 SGHTA and CDR2 FQGNSA. V dropped 5 bases and J dropped 2 bases, with 8 bases sitting between them. The CDR3 consists of 13 residues. CDR3 in amino acids: CASSRGITDTQYF. DNA of the CDR3: TGTGCCAGCAGCAGGGGAATCACAGATACGCAGTATTTT.

CDR3 residues: CASSEFAGTGNTIYF. DNA for the CDR3: TGTGCCAGCAGTGAATTTGCAGGGACTGGAAACACCATATATTTT. The chain carries TRBV25-1 and TRBJ1-3, with D tentatively TRBD1 (5 bases). CDR1 and CDR2 from the germline V gene are MGHDK and SYGVNS. V was trimmed by 1 base and J by 2 bases, leaving 9 bases between them. The CDR3 loop spans 15 amino acids.

J is TRBJ2-1 and V is TRBV11-1; 7 positions match TRBD2. The CDR3 contains 13 residues. J gave up 6 bases and V 8 bases, and 7 bases lay outside the gene matches. In germline, CDR1 is SGHAT, CDR2 FQDESV (reference sequence). The CDR3 is CASSPGGPNEQFF. The CDR3 coding sequence is TGTGCCAGCTCCCCGGGGGGTCCCAATGAGCAGTTCTTC.

The chain carries TRBV19 and TRBJ2-2, with 15 bases matching TRBD2. V trimming: 4 bases; J trimming: 3 bases; junction bases outside the gene matches: 3. Germline CDR1 and CDR2: LNHDA and SQIVND (reference sequence). There are 17 residues in the CDR3. The CDR3, as DNA: TGTGCCAGTAGTAGGGGACTAGCGGGGGGTTACACCGGGGAGCTGTTTTTT. The encoded protein is CASSRGLAGGYTGELFF.

This clone was observed once. J is TRBJ1-2 and V is TRBV4-1; D not certain. The CDR3 covers 16 residues. V dropped 0 bases and J dropped 2 bases, with 13 bases sitting between them. The germline V gene has CDR1 MGHRA and CDR2 YSYEKL. The CDR3 loop is CASSQDATTYNYGYTF. In nucleotides, the CDR3 is TGCGCCAGCAGCCAAGACGCTACGACATACAACTATGGCTACACCTTC.

The chain couples TRBV5-5 to TRBJ1-5; TRBD1 matches 7 bases. The germline V gene has CDR1 SGHKS and CDR2 YYEKEE (reference sequence). The junction had 9 bases not matched to a gene; V was cut back by 4 bases and J by 2 bases. The CDR3 loop spans 16 amino acids. CDR3 sequence reads: CASSPNRGRGNQPQHF. The CDR3, as DNA: TGTGCCAGCAGCCCAAACAGGGGTCGGGGCAATCAGCCCCAGCATTTT.